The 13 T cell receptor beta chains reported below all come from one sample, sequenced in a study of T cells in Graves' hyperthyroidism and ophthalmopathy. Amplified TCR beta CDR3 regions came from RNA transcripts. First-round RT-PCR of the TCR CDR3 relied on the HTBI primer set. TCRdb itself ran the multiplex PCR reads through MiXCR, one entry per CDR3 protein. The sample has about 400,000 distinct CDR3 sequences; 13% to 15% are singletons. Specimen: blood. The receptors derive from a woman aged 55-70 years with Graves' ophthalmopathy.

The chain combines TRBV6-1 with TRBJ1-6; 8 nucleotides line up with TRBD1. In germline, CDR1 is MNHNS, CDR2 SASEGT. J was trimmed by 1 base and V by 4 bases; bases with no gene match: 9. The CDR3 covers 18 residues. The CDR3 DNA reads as TGTGCCAGCAGTGGAGAGGACAGGGATGGTTCCTATAATTCACCCCTCCACTTT. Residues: CASSGEDRDGSYNSPLHF.

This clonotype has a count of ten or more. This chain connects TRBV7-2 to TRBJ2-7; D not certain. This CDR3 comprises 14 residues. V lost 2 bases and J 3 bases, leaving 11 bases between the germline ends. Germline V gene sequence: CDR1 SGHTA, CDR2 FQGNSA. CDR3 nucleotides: TGTGCCAGCAGCTTATATACAGACCACTACGAGCAGTACTTC. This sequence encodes CASSLYTDHYEQYF.

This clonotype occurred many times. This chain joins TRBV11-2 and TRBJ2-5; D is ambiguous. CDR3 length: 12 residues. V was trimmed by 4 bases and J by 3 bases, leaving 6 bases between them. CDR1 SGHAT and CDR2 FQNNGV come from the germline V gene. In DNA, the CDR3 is TGTGCCAGCAGCTACGCGGAAGAGACCCAGTACTTC. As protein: CASSYAEETQYF.

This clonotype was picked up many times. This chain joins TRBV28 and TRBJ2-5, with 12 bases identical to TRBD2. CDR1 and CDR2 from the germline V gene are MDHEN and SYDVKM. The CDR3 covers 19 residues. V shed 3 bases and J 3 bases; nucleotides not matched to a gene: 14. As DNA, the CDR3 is TGTGCCAGCAGTTTTGGTTTTATCAGACTAGCGGGAGAAAAAGAGACCCAGTACTTC. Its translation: CASSFGFIRLAGEKETQYF.

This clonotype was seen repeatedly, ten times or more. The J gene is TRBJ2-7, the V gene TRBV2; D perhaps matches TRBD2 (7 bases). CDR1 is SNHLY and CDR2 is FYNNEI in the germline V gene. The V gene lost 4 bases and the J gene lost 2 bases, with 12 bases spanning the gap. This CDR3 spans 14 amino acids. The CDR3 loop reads CASSGGGGTYEQYF. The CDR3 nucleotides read TGTGCCAGCAGTGGAGGGGGGGGCACCTACGAGCAGTACTTC.

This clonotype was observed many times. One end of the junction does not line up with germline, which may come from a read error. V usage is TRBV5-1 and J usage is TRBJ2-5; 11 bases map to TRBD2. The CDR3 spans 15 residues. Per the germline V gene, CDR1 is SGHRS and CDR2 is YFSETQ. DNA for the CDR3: TGTGCCAGCAGCCCAGGACTAGCGGGTCAAGAGACCCAGTACTTC. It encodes CASSPGLAGQETQYF. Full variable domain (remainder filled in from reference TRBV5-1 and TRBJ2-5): KAGVTQTPRYLIKTRGQQVTLSCSPISGHRSVSWYQQTPGQGLQFLFEYFSETQRNKGNFPGRFSGRQFSNSRSEMNVSTLELGDSALYLCASSPGLAGQETQYFGPGTRLLVL.

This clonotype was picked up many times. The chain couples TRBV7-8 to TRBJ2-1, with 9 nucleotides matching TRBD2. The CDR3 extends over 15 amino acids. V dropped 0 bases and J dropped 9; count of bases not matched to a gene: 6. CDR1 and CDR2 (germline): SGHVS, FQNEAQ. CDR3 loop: CASSLARSGRAEQFF. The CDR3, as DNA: TGTGCCAGCAGCTTAGCGCGTAGCGGGAGAGCTGAGCAGTTCTTC.

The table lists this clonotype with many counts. Written as DNA, the CDR3 is TGTGCCAGCAGTCCTACTAGTTCCTACAATGAGCAGTTCTTC. This sequence encodes CASSPTSSYNEQFF. V gene TRBV28 combines with J gene TRBJ2-1; the D gene is possibly TRBD2 (5 bases). V lost 5 bases, J lost 1 base, and 9 bases lay in between. Germline CDR1 is MDHEN and CDR2 is SYDVKM. The CDR3 is 14 residues long.

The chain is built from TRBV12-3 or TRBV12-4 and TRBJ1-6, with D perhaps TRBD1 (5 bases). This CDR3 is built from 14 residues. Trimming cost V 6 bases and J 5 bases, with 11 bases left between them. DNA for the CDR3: TGTGCCAGCAGCCCCGACAGCCATAATTCACCCCTCCACTTT. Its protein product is CASSPDSHNSPLHF.

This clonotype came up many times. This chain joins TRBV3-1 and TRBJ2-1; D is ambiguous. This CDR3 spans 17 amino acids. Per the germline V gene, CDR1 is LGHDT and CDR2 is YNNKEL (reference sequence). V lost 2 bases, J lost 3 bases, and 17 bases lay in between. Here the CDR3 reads CASSQNALGQHYNEQFF. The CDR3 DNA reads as TGTGCCAGCAGCCAAAACGCCCTCGGCCAGCACTACAATGAGCAGTTCTTC.

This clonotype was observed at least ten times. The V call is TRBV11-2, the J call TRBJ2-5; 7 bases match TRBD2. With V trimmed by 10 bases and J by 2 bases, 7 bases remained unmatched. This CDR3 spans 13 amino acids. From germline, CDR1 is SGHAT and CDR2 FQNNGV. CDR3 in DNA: TGTGCCACCATGGGGGGGGGACAAGAGACCCAGTACTTC. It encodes CATMGGGQETQYF. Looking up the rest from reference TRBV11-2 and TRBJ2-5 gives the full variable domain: EAGVAQSPRYKIIEKRQSVAFWCNPISGHATLYWYQQILGQGPKLLIQFQNNGVVDDSQLPKDRFSAERLKGVDSTLKIQPAKLEDSAVYLCATMGGGQETQYFGPGTRLLVL.

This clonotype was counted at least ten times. The CDR3 reads CASSPFSGSYEQYF. The CDR3 nucleotides read TGTGCCAGCAGCCCCTTTAGCGGGAGCTACGAGCAGTACTTC. This chain joins TRBV13 and TRBJ2-7, with TRBD2 matching over 9 bases. The ends lost 5 bases at V and 3 bases at J; junction bases unmatched: 5. The length of the CDR3 is 14 residues. Germline V gives CDR1 PRHDT, CDR2 FYEKMQ (reference sequence).

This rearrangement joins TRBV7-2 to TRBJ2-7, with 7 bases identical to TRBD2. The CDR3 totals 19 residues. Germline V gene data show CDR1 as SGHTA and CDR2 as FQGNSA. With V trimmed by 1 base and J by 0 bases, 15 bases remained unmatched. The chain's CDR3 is CASSLGPASGLRSSYEQYF. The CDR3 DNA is TGTGCCAGCAGCTTAGGTCCGGCTAGCGGATTGCGAAGCTCCTACGAGCAGTACTTC.